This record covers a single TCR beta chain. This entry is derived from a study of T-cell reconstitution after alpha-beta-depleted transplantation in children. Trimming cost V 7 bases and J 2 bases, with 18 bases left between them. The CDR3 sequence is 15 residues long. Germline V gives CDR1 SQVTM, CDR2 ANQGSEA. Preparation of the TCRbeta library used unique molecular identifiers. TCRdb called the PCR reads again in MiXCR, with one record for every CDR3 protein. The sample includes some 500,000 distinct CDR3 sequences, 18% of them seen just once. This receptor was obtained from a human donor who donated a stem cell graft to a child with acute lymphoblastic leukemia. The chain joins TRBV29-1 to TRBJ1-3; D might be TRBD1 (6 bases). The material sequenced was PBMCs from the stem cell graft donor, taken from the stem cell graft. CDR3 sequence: CSGLLGTITGNTIYF. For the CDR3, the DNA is TGCAGCGGTCTCCTCGGGACAATAACTGGAAACACCATATATTTT.